Below, 5 T cell receptor beta chains from the same sample are listed, as sequenced in a study of blood T cell repertoires in COVID-19 (dated by TCRdb to 2020 to 2021). Library preparation used the immunoSEQ multiplex PCR assay. In TCRdb, the immuneACCESS table is reduced to in-frame sequences with V and J assigned. These tables do not hold every clone; where another copy was compared, an unresolved V gene accounts for under half, and the others remain unexplained. The sample table contains a few hundred thousand clones; only one count was recorded for approximately 87% of them. Together, the top ten hold 6.2% of the sample. Sequencing input: peripheral blood. The receptors were gathered from a man aged 55 to 70 with acute or convalescent COVID-19.

Only one count was recorded for this clone. The rearrangement links TRBV5-4 to TRBJ2-3; maybe TRBD2 (6 bases). CDR1 and CDR2 (germline): SGHNT, YYREEE (reference sequence). Trimming took 1 base from V and 6 from J, leaving 15 bases between them. The CDR3 sequence is 15 residues long. As DNA, the CDR3 is TGTGCCAGCAGCTTGAGCGGCGGGAAGGGGGATACGCAGTATTTT. Translated: CASSLSGGKGDTQYF. Full variable domain (missing parts from reference TRBV5-4 and TRBJ2-3): ETGVTQSPTHLIKTRGQQVTLRCSSQSGHNTVSWYQQALGQGPQFIFQYYREEENGRGNFPPRFSGLQFPNYSSELNVNALELDDSALYLCASSLSGGKGDTQYFGPGTRLTVL.

The chain joins TRBV19 to TRBJ1-2, with 7 bases matching TRBD1. The junction had 7 bases not matched to a gene; V was cut back by 5 bases and J by 7 bases. CDR3 length equals 13 residues. Germline CDR1 reads LNHDA; CDR2 reads SQIVND (reference sequence). The CDR3 reads CASSVQDRAGYTF. CDR3 in DNA: TGTGCCAGTAGTGTTCAAGACAGGGCTGGCTACACCTTC.

The V call is TRBV9, the J call TRBJ2-5; D is perhaps TRBD2 (6 bases). Germline-derived CDR1 and CDR2 are SGDLS and YYNGEE. The CDR3 consists of 16 residues. V lost 0 bases and J 4 bases, leaving 16 bases between the germline ends. In DNA form, the CDR3 reads TGTGCCAGCAGCGTAGTTGATAGCGGAGAAGGAGAGACCCAGTACTTC. Its protein is CASSVVDSGEGETQYF.

The chain is built from TRBV28 and TRBJ1-1, with D perhaps TRBD1 (6 bases). The germline CDR1 and CDR2 sequences are MDHEN and SYDVKM. This CDR3 is 13 amino acids long. The V end lost 6 bases, the J end lost 4 bases, and 12 bases lay between the germline ends. CDR3: CASRVAGVTEAFF. The CDR3, as DNA: TGTGCCAGCAGAGTCGCAGGGGTCACTGAAGCTTTCTTT. Supplemented by reference TRBV28 and TRBJ1-1, the full variable domain reads DVKVTQSSRYLVKRTGEKVFLECVQDMDHENMFWYRQDPGLGLRLIYFSYDVKMKEKGDIPEGYSVSREKKERFSLILESASTNQTSMYLCASRVAGVTEAFFGQGTRLTVV.

This clone was picked up one time. V usage is TRBV24-1 and J usage is TRBJ2-2; D is possibly TRBD1 (6 bases). Looked up from germline, CDR1 is KGHDR and CDR2 is SFDVKD. V lost 9 bases and J lost 1, with 11 bases in between. This CDR3 spans 14 amino acids. The CDR3 reads CATEDRENTGELFF. The DNA of the CDR3 is TGTGCCACCGAGGACAGAGAGAACACCGGGGAGCTGTTTTTT.